This T cell receptor (beta chain) was documented in a study of T cells in Graves' hyperthyroidism and ophthalmopathy (dated by TCRdb to between 2019 and 2020). About the study as a whole: Peripheral blood was sampled at the time of initial diagnosis, prior to any treatment. For training and testing, the 100 or so patients in the discovery cohort were randomly divided in a 7:3 ratio. The paper describes TCR Vbeta CDR3 sequencing of about 140 peripheral blood samples, made up of 43 ophthalmopathy patients, 70 to 75 hyperthyroidism patients and 17 progressor patients. An independent validation cohort of fewer than 20 hyperthyroidism patients and about 15 patients who later progressed to ophthalmopathy tested prospective prediction of ophthalmopathy. To identify TCR V-J signatures that set the groups apart, the researchers used a discovery cohort of about a hundred patients, made up of 40 to 45 with Graves' ophthalmopathy and 55 to 65 with stable Graves' hyperthyroidism. Following sampling, methimazole starting at 30 mg daily was given to hyperthyroidism patients, and high-dose intravenous methylprednisolone was given to ophthalmopathy patients. Thyroid tissue and blood T-cell repertoires from six Graves' hyperthyroidism patients were also compared in the study.

Broad study findings and their caveats: A model built on a 13 V-J signature distinguished ophthalmopathy from stable hyperthyroidism, reaching around 88% sensitivity and around 82% specificity in cross-validation and 80%/75% in testing. Most expanded thyroid clonotypes (frequency above 0.001) were also detected in blood, suggesting blood repertoires may reflect thyroid immune responses. In validation, the model predicted progression to ophthalmopathy with roughly 66% sensitivity and 72.22% specificity, a median of roughly seven months before onset. Sample size was not statistically predetermined, and investigators were not blinded to group allocation.

Stable Graves' hyperthyroidism was defined as the absence of progression to ophthalmopathy over 18 months of follow-up. The hyperthyroidism patients were between 18 and 65 years old and newly diagnosed, with a disease duration of less than 2 months. Exclusion was applied to patients with uncontrolled infections, other autoimmune diseases, pregnancy or lactation. Diagnoses were based on clinical symptoms, serum thyroxine and TRAb, thyroid ultrasound and orbital computed tomography. Ficoll-Paque density gradient centrifugation was used to isolate PBMCs from about 9.4 ml of fresh peripheral blood. Total RNA was extracted with Trizol reagent, and quality was checked on an Agilent 2100 Bioanalyzer. For CDR1 and CDR2, the germline V gene (reference sequence) lists LNHDA and SQIVND. The CDR3 holds 14 amino acids from the cysteine to the phenylalanine. CDR3 DNA is the only sequence kept; it has 42 bases, read in frame from the first base.

As regards this clonotype: This clone's antigen is unknown. One junction end does not reproduce the germline sequence, and a read error may be involved.

Amplification of TCR beta CDR3 regions was carried out from RNA transcripts. A first-round RT-PCR of the TCR CDR3 used the HTBI primer set with the Qiagen OneStep RT-PCR kit. A second multiplex PCR round built the libraries, followed by size selection and purification. Libraries were sequenced paired-end with 100 bp reads on an Illumina HiSeq2000. Per the authors' processing: SOAPnuke was used to process the raw data, removing reads that contained adapters or uncalled bases, had a mean Phred below 15, or lacked an exact match to the constant primer or identifier. High-quality paired reads were merged using COPE v1.2.5, and each unique nucleotide sequence was defined as a clonotype. MiTCR v1.1 was used to align clonotypes to the IMGT TRBV, TRBD and TRBJ reference segments. The analysis included only V-J combinations with a frequency above 0.0001, which together covered 99% to 99.2% of the repertoires. A TCS score was defined as the ratio of F50 (clonal expansion) to E x V (chaos), with BLOSUM62-based TCRdist applied between CDR3 peptides within each V-J. Welch's t-statistics and random forest reduced 500 to 650 V-J features to about 12, which were used in a naive Bayes classifier (R e1071). TCRdb itself trimmed the public reads at Q25 with fastp, ran MiXCR and retained productive beta chains. Every entry covers one CDR3 protein and lists the most common genes and DNA from its rows. None of the V and J calls come from the authors' own analysis; TCRdb made them. The sample table holds hundreds of thousands of distinct CDR3 sequences, of which approximately 14% were seen once. Clones ranked in the top ten supply 9.5% to 13% of the sample.

Input material: blood. The receptor comes from a woman aged 18-29 years with Graves' hyperthyroidism. The sequence is built from TRBV19 and TRBJ1-5, with the D gene not clear enough to name. The CDR3 protein: CTSNPGLKGQPQHF. The DNA sequence follows: TGTACCAGTAATCCGGGTCTTAAAGGGCAGCCCCAGCATTTT.